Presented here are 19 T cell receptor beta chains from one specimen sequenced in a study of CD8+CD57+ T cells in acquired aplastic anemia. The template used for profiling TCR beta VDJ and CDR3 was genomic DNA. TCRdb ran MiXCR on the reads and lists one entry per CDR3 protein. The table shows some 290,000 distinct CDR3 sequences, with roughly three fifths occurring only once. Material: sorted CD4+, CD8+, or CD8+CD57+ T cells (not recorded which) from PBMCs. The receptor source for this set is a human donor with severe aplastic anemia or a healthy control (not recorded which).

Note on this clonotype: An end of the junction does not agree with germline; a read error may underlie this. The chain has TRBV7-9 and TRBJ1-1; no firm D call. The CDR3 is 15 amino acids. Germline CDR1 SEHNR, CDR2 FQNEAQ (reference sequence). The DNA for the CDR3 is TGCGCCAGCAGCCGCCTCGAGGAGGGAGGGACTGAAGCTTTCTTT. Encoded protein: CASSRLEEGGTEAFF.

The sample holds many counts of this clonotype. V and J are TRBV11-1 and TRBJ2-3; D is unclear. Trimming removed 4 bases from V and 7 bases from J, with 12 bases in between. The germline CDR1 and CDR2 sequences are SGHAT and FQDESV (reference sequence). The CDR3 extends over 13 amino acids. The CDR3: CASSSLLPNTQYF. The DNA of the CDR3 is TGTGCCAGCAGCTCCCTTCTCCCGAATACGCAGTATTTT. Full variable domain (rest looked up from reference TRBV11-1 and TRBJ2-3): EAEVAQSPRYKITEKSQAVAFWCDPISGHATLYWYRQILGQGPELLVQFQDESVVDDSQLPKDRFSAERLKGVDSTLKIQPAELGDSAMYLCASSSLLPNTQYFGPGTRLTVL.

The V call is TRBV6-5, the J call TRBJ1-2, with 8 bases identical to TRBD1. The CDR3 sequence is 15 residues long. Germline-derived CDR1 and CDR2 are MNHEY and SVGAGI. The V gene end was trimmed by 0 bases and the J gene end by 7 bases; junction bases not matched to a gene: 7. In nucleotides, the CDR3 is TGTGCCAGCAGTTACTCGAGGACAGGGATCCGTGGCTACACCTTC. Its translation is CASSYSRTGIRGYTF.

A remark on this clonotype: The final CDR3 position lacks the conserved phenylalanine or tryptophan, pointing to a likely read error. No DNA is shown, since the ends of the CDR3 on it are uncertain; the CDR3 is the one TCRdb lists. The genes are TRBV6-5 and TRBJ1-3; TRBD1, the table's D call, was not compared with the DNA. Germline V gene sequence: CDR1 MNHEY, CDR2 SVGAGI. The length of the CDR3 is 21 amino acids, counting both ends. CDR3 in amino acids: CASKTPLQAQGFCWHRSTQMS.

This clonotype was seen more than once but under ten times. CDR3 in amino acids: CASSLGRRLAEETQYF. The CDR3 DNA sequence: TGTGCCAGCAGCTTAGGTCGTCGACTAGCGGAAGAGACCCAGTACTTC. This rearrangement joins TRBV7-2 to TRBJ2-5; 9 bases match TRBD2. CDR3 length: 16 amino acids. Unmatched junction bases numbered 6, after V lost 1 base and J lost 3 bases. Germline values: CDR1 SGHTA, CDR2 FQGNSA.

CDR3 nucleotides: TGTGCCAGCAGTAGTTGGGGGACGGAGAACACCGGGGAGCTGTTTTTT. Its translation: CASSSWGTENTGELFF. This rearrangement joins TRBV9 to TRBJ2-2, with D perhaps assigned TRBD1 or TRBD2 (5 bases each). Trimming cost V 5 bases and J 1 base, with 15 bases left between them. The length of the CDR3 is 16 residues. Germline CDR1 SGDLS, CDR2 YYNGEE.

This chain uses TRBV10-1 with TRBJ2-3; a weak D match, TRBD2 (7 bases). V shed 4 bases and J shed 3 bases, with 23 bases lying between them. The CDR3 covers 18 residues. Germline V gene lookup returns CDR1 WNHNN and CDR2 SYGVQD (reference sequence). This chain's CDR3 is CASSAPLGAGASTDTQYF. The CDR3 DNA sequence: TGCGCCAGCAGTGCGCCCTTGGGGGCGGGAGCTAGTACAGATACGCAGTATTTT.

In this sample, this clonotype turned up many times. The CDR3, as DNA: TGTGCCAGCAGCTGGGTACTGAACACCGGGGAGCTGTTTTTT. Translating it yields CASSWVLNTGELFF. V is TRBV14 and J is TRBJ2-2; D call uncertain. The V gene's germline CDR1 is SGHDN and CDR2 FVKESK. V gave up 5 bases and J gave up 1 base, with 8 bases separating them. This CDR3 comprises 14 residues. The full variable domain, with the rest looked up from reference TRBV14 and TRBJ2-2, is EAGVTQFPSHSVIEKGQTVTLRCDPISGHDNLYWYRRVMGKEIKFLLHFVKESKQDESGMPNNRFLAERTGGTYSTLKVQPAELEDSGVYFCASSWVLNTGELFFGEGSRLTVL.

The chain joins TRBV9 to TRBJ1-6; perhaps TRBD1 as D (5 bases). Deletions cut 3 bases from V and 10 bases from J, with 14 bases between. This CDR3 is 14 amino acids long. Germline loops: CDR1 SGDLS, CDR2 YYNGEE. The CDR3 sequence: CASSASGYRSPLHF. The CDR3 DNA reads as TGTGCCAGCAGCGCGTCAGGTTACAGGTCACCCCTCCACTTT.

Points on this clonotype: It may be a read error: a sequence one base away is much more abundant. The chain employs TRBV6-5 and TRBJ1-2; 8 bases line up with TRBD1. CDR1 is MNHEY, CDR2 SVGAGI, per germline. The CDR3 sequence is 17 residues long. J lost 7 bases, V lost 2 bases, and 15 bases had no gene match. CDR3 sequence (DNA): TGTGCCAGCAGTTACAGACTCCTGACAGGGGCCCCCCTTGGCTACACCTTC. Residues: CASSYRLLTGAPLGYTF.

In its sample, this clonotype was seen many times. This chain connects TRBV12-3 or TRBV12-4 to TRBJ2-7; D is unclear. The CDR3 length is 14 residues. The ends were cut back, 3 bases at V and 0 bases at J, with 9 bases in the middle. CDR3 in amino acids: CASSFYSVSYEQYF. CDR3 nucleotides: TGTGCCAGCAGTTTTTACAGCGTCTCCTACGAGCAGTACTTC.

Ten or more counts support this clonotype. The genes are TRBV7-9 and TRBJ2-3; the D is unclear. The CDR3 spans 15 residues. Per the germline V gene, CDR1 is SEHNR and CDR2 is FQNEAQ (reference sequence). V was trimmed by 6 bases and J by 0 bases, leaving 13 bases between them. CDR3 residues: CASRPKETSTDTQYF. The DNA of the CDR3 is TGTGCCAGCAGACCGAAAGAGACTAGCACAGATACGCAGTATTTT.

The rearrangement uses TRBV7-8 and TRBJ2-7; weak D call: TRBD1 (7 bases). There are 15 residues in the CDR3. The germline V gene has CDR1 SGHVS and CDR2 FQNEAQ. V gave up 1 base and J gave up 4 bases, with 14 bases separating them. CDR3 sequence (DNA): TGTGCCAGCAGCTTAGATGGCAGGGGGGTTTACGAGCAGTACTTC. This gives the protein CASSLDGRGVYEQYF.

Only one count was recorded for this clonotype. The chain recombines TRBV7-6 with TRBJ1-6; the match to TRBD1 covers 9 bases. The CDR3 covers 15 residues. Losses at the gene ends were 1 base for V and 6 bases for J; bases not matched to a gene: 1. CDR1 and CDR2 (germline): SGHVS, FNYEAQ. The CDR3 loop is CASSLEDRGNSPLHF. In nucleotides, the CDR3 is TGTGCCAGCAGCTTAGAGGACAGGGGTAATTCACCCCTCCACTTT.

DNA of the CDR3: TGTGCCAGCACCCCACGGGACGGACCCTACGAGCAGTACTTC. This codes for CASTPRDGPYEQYF. This chain links TRBV7-9 with TRBJ2-7; D tentatively reads TRBD1 or TRBD2 (5 bases each). The germline V gene encodes CDR1 SEHNR and CDR2 FQNEAQ (reference sequence). The CDR3 is made up of 14 amino acids. Trimming left V 7 bases short and J 2 bases short, with 15 bases between.

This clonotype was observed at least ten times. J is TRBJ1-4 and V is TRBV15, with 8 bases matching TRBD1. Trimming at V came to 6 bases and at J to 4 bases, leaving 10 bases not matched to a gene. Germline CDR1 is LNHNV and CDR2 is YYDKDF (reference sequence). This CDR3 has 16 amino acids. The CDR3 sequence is CATRANDRGLNEKLFF. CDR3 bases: TGTGCCACCAGGGCGAACGACAGGGGACTTAATGAAAAACTGTTTTTT.

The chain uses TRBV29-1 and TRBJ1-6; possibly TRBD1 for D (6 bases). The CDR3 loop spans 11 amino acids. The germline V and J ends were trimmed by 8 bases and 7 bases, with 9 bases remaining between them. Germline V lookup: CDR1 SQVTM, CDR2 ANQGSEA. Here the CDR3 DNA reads TGCAGCCGACAGGAAAATTCACCCCTCCACTTT. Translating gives CSRQENSPLHF.

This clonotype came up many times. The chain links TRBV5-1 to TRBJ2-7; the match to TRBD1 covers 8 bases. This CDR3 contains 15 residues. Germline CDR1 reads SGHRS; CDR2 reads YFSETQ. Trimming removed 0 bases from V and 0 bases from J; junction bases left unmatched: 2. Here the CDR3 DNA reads TGCGCCAGCAGCTTGGACGGACAGGGCTCCTACGAGCAGTACTTC. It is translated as CASSLDGQGSYEQYF.

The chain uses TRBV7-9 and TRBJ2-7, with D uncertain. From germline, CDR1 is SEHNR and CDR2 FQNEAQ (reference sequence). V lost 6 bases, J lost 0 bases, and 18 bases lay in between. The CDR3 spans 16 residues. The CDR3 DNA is TGTGCCAGCAGTCCACCACCCGGCGGCCACTCCTACGAGCAGTACTTC. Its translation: CASSPPPGGHSYEQYF. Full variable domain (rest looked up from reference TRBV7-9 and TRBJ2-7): DTGVSQNPRHKITKRGQNVTFRCDPISEHNRLYWYRQTLGQGPEFLTYFQNEAQLEKSRLLSDRFSAERPKGSFSTLEIQRTEQGDSAMYLCASSPPPGGHSYEQYFGPGTRLTVT.